The 28 T cell receptor beta chains below were found in one sample sequenced in a study of breast tumors, draining lymph nodes, adjacent tissues. MiXCR, applied by TCRdb to the multiplex PCR reads, yields one record per CDR3 protein. The sample contains some 49,000 distinct CDR3 sequences, approximately 22% of which appear only once. The sample taken for sequencing was breast tumor tissue. The source of these receptors is a female donor with breast cancer. Some clones in this sample may be carry-over from other donors' samples.

This clonotype has just a few counts. The rearrangement links TRBV11-2 to TRBJ2-7; TRBD2 matches 8 bases. Per the germline V gene, CDR1 is SGHAT and CDR2 is FQNNGV. The CDR3 is 16 amino acids. Germline trimming cut 1 base from V and 0 bases from J; bases unmatched to any gene: 5. In nucleotides, the CDR3 is TGTGCCAGCAGCTTAGCGGGGGGGTTAATCTCCTACGAGCAGTACTTC. As protein: CASSLAGGLISYEQYF. Supplemented by reference TRBV11-2 and TRBJ2-7, the full variable domain reads EAGVAQSPRYKIIEKRQSVAFWCNPISGHATLYWYQQILGQGPKLLIQFQNNGVVDDSQLPKDRFSAERLKGVDSTLKIQPAKLEDSAVYLCASSLAGGLISYEQYFGPGTRLTVT.

The chain is built from TRBV29-1 and TRBJ2-3, with D tentatively TRBD1 (5 bases). Germline loops: CDR1 SQVTM, CDR2 ANQGSEA. V dropped 7 bases and J dropped 9 bases, with 20 bases sitting between them. The CDR3 spans 13 residues. DNA for the CDR3: TGCAGCGCCGCTAGGCATCAGGGCCCCACGCAGTATTTT. This translates into CSAARHQGPTQYF.

This clonotype was detected ten times or more. The rearrangement joins TRBV4-1 to TRBJ1-4, with D perhaps TRBD1 (6 bases). Germline CDR1 and CDR2: MGHRA and YSYEKL. The CDR3 spans 16 residues. Trimming removed 3 bases at V and 7 bases at J, with 18 bases between. In nucleotides, the CDR3 is TGCGCCAGCAGCCACCACGGACTCGAGGGGGGTGAAAAACTGTTTTTT. It codes for CASSHHGLEGGEKLFF.

This clonotype was counted at least ten times. The gene calls are TRBV19 and TRBJ2-7; 9 nucleotides agree with TRBD1. The CDR3 spans 13 residues. With 6 bases clipped from V and 3 bases from J, the junction kept 3 bases outside the gene matches. Germline lookup yields CDR1 LNHDA and CDR2 SQIVND (reference sequence). CDR3 residues: CASRRQGDYEQYF. The DNA for the CDR3 is TGTGCCAGTAGAAGACAGGGGGACTACGAGCAGTACTTC.

The chain recombines TRBV3-1 with TRBJ2-5; 10 bases fit TRBD2. The germline V gene encodes CDR1 LGHDT and CDR2 YNNKEL (reference sequence). V dropped 1 base and J dropped 4; count of bases not matched to a gene: 3. This CDR3 has 15 residues. The CDR3 region has the DNA TGTGCCAGCAGCCAAGTAGCGGGGGGTATAGAGACCCAGTACTTC. Its protein product is CASSQVAGGIETQYF.

This clonotype appeared many times. This sequence joins TRBV20-1 and TRBJ2-7, with TRBD2 as a possible D gene (6 bases). The CDR3 loop spans 13 amino acids. CDR1 and CDR2 from the germline V gene are DFQATT and SNEGSKA (reference sequence). Trimming removed 1 base from V and 3 bases from J, with 10 bases in between. The CDR3 loop reads CSARAVADYEQYF. DNA for the CDR3: TGCAGTGCTAGAGCCGTAGCGGACTACGAGCAGTACTTC.

This clonotype has a count of ten or more. The chain uses TRBV30 and TRBJ2-7; a weak D match, TRBD2 (6 bases). Trimming took 5 bases from V and 2 from J, leaving 22 bases between them. Germline CDR1 reads GTSNPN; CDR2 reads SVGIG (reference sequence). The CDR3 has 16 residues. The CDR3 region is CAWQPGLKKRTYEQYF. The CDR3 DNA is TGTGCCTGGCAACCGGGACTTAAAAAACGTACCTACGAGCAGTACTTC.

There are many counts of this clonotype. The chain has TRBV11-3 and TRBJ2-3; D gene ambiguous. CDR3 length: 13 residues. Germline CDR1 is SGHNT and CDR2 is YENEEA. Between the trimmed V and J ends, which lost 1 base and 6 bases, there was a span of 8 bases. CDR3 sequence: CASSLVPRDTQYF. CDR3 in DNA: TGTGCCAGCAGCTTAGTTCCCCGGGATACGCAGTATTTT.

The chain carries TRBV12-3 or TRBV12-4 and TRBJ1-5, with 7 positions matching TRBD1. CDR3 length: 15 amino acids. The junction had 5 bases not matched to a gene; V was cut back by 3 bases and J by 3 bases. CDR3 nucleotide sequence: TGTGCCAGCAGTTTGGCAGGGGGTGACAATCAGCCCCAGCATTTT. The encoded protein is CASSLAGGDNQPQHF.

This clonotype was recorded many times. This chain connects TRBV9 to TRBJ1-4; TRBD1 is a possible D gene (5 bases). Germline lookup yields CDR1 SGDLS and CDR2 YYNGEE. Trimming removed 7 bases from V and 8 bases from J, with 12 bases in between. This CDR3 spans 12 amino acids. This chain's CDR3 is CASAAGGEKLFF. The CDR3 nucleotides are TGTGCCAGCGCCGCTGGGGGGGAAAAACTGTTTTTT. The variable domain in full, completed from reference TRBV9 and TRBJ1-4, reads DSGVTQTPKHLITATGQRVTLRCSPRSGDLSVYWYQQSLDQGLQFLIQYYNGEERAKGNILERFSAQQFPDLHSELNLSSLELGDSALYFCASAAGGEKLFFGSGTQLSVL.

Remarks on this clonotype: This may stem from a read error, because a much larger clone lies one nucleotide away. This rearrangement joins TRBV2 to TRBJ1-3; D gene uncertain. This CDR3 is 16 amino acids long. In germline, CDR1 is SNHLY, CDR2 FYNNEI. The CDR3 DNA reads TGTGCCGGCAGTGATGTCACCAGGTTCTCTGGAAACACCATATATTTT. The encoded protein is CAGSDVTRFSGNTIYF.

This clonotype was recorded many times. V and J are TRBV14 and TRBJ1-2, with 7 nucleotides matching TRBD1. The CDR3 is made up of 15 amino acids. After removal of 1 base from V and 3 bases from J, the junction contained 5 bases not matched to a gene. Germline-derived CDR1 and CDR2 are SGHDN and FVKESK. Here the CDR3 reads CASSQGTGTDYGYTF. DNA of the CDR3: TGTGCCAGCAGCCAAGGAACCGGGACAGACTATGGCTACACCTTC.

This clonotype was detected ten times or more. The chain combines TRBV12-3 or TRBV12-4 with TRBJ2-3; 8 nucleotides align to TRBD1. Trimming at V came to 6 bases and at J to 11 bases, leaving 16 bases not matched to a gene. This CDR3 is 15 amino acids long. For the CDR3, the DNA is TGTGCCAGCAGCACCGACAGGGGATCAGACCTAGGGCAGTATTTT. This translates into CASSTDRGSDLGQYF.

The table lists this clonotype with many counts. The rearrangement links TRBV14 to TRBJ1-6; D ambiguous. In germline, CDR1 is SGHDN, CDR2 FVKESK. Trimming cost V 1 base and J 9 bases, with 7 bases left between them. The CDR3 loop spans 13 amino acids. The DNA for the CDR3 is TGTGCCAGCAGCCAAGGATTGGGTTCACCCCTCCACTTT. Its protein is CASSQGLGSPLHF.

This chain uses TRBV20-1 with TRBJ2-6, with 7 positions matching TRBD2. The CDR3 spans 17 residues. Germline-derived CDR1 and CDR2 are DFQATT and SNEGSKA (reference sequence). The junction had 11 bases not matched to a gene; V was cut back by 6 bases and J by 0 bases. DNA of the CDR3: TGCAGTGCAACGATGGAACTAGCGAGCTCTGGGGCCAACGTCCTGACTTTC. Its translation is CSATMELASSGANVLTF.

Worth noting for this clonotype: A junction boundary mismatches the germline segment, possibly from a read error. The chain recombines TRBV4-1 with TRBJ1-3; TRBD1 agrees at 9 bases. CDR3 size: 17 residues. Germline CDR1 MGHRA, CDR2 YSYEKL. The CDR3 reads CASSLRTGASSGNTIYF. The CDR3 region has the DNA TGTGCCAGCAGCCTTCGGACAGGGGCTTCCTCTGGAAACACCATATATTTT.

The chain's CDR3 is CASSLEQGARGYGYTF. DNA of the CDR3: TGTGCCAGCAGCTTAGAGCAGGGGGCGAGAGGCTATGGCTACACCTTC. This sequence joins TRBV7-3 and TRBJ1-2; TRBD1 agrees at 8 bases. J lost 4 bases, V lost 2 bases, and 9 bases had no gene match. The CDR3 has 16 residues. From germline, CDR1 is SGHTA and CDR2 FQGTGA.

The count of this clonotype is one. One end of the junction varies from germline; a read error may be responsible. For the CDR3, the DNA is TGCGCCAGCAGTCCTCCCAGCTACACTGAAGCTTTCTTT. Protein product: CASSPPSYTEAFF. V usage is TRBV2 and J usage is TRBJ1-1, with D unresolved. The CDR3 spans 13 residues. Germline assignment: CDR1 SNHLY and CDR2 FYNNEI.

Ten or more counts support this clonotype. This chain connects TRBV7-7 to TRBJ2-1; tentatively, D is TRBD2 (6 bases). This CDR3 has 14 amino acids. Germline V gene data show CDR1 as SSHAT and CDR2 as FNYEAQ (reference sequence). The V end was cut by 1 base, the J end by 9 bases, with 13 bases between. Written as DNA, the CDR3 is TGTGCCAGCAGCTTAGGGCGCGGGGCTAGTGAGCAGTTCTTC. It encodes CASSLGRGASEQFF.

CDR3 in amino acids: CASSIVTGQTISYNEQFF. The CDR3 nucleotides read TGTGCCAGTAGTATAGTAACAGGGCAAACGATCTCCTACAATGAGCAGTTCTTC. The rearrangement links TRBV19 to TRBJ2-1, with D possibly TRBD1 on 6 matching bases. The V and J ends lost 1 base and 0 bases respectively, with 16 bases between them. Germline values: CDR1 LNHDA, CDR2 SQIVND (reference sequence). The CDR3 sequence is 18 residues long.

Concerning this clonotype itself: A much more abundant neighbour one base away suggests this may be a read error. The chain is built from TRBV7-9 and TRBJ2-3; D is perhaps TRBD1 (5 bases). The CDR3 sequence is 14 residues long. Germline V gene data show CDR1 as SEHNR and CDR2 as FQNEAQ (reference sequence). The CDR3 loop reads CASSPRTGTGTQYF. The CDR3 nucleotides are TGTGCCAGCAGCCCCCGTACTGGCACAGGTACGCAGTATTTT.

By sample share, this clonotype is medium-sized (0.01 to 0.1%). This chain joins TRBV10-3 and TRBJ2-1; 12 bases fit TRBD2. This CDR3 region has 16 residues. CDR1 and CDR2 (germline): ENHRY, SYGVKD. The V and J ends lost 3 bases and 9 bases, in that order; junction bases with no gene match: 9. CDR3 nucleotides: TGTGCCATCAGTGAAGTCCTAGCGGGAGGGGGGGGTGAGCAGTTCTTC. Translated: CAISEVLAGGGGEQFF.

Ten or more counts support this clonotype. J is TRBJ2-7 and V is TRBV20-1, with D tentatively TRBD2 (6 bases). Trimming left V 6 bases short and J 4 bases short, with 19 bases between. This CDR3 is built from 14 residues. Germline CDR1 and CDR2: DFQATT and SNEGSKA (reference sequence). CDR3 loop: CSASPGERAYEQYF. The CDR3 DNA is TGCAGTGCGAGCCCCGGCGAGCGGGCTTACGAGCAGTACTTC.

V gene TRBV6-5 combines with J gene TRBJ2-1; 7 bases fit TRBD1. The germline CDR1 and CDR2 sequences are MNHEY and SVGAGI. This CDR3 region has 14 residues. With 6 bases clipped from V and 4 bases from J, the junction kept 6 bases outside the gene matches. CDR3 DNA sequence: TGTGCCAGCAGACTAAGACAGGGTTACAATGAGCAGTTCTTC. This encodes CASRLRQGYNEQFF.

This clonotype was recorded many times. This chain uses TRBV19 with TRBJ1-5, with D tentatively TRBD1 (6 bases). The germline V gene encodes CDR1 LNHDA and CDR2 SQIVND (reference sequence). The CDR3 has 15 amino acids. Deletions cut 6 bases from V and 10 bases from J, with 22 bases between. CDR3 bases: TGTGCCAGTAGCATGGGTTCGGGGGGGGCTGGACCCCAGCATTTT. The encoded protein is CASSMGSGGAGPQHF. The full variable domain, rest sourced from reference TRBV19 and TRBJ1-5, is DGGITQSPKYLFRKEGQNVTLSCEQNLNHDAMYWYRQDPGQGLRLIYYSQIVNDFQKGDIAEGYSVSREKKESFPLTVTSAQKNPTAFYLCASSMGSGGAGPQHFGDGTRLSIL.

This clonotype has just a few counts. V gene TRBV6-1 combines with J gene TRBJ2-2, with TRBD2 as a possible D gene (5 bases). V was clipped by 5 bases and J by 4 bases, with 14 bases between them. The germline V gene encodes CDR1 MNHNS and CDR2 SASEGT. This CDR3 contains 15 residues. This CDR3 reads CASSSRTASTGELFF. CDR3 bases: TGTGCCAGCAGTTCCCGGACTGCGAGCACCGGGGAGCTGTTTTTT.

This clonotype was observed at least ten times. V usage is TRBV11-2 and J usage is TRBJ2-3; maybe TRBD1 (7 bases). V gave up 1 base and J gave up 0 bases, with 8 bases separating them. This CDR3 is 15 amino acids long. Germline V lookup: CDR1 SGHAT, CDR2 FQNNGV. The CDR3 nucleotides are TGTGCCAGCAGCTTAGCAGGGGGGAGCACAGATACGCAGTATTTT. Residues: CASSLAGGSTDTQYF.

This clonotype was recorded once. The chain couples TRBV5-8 to TRBJ2-4, with 7 bases lining up with TRBD1. The CDR3 consists of 15 residues. CDR1 is SGHTS and CDR2 is YDEGEE in the germline V gene. Trimming took 3 bases from V and 0 from J; bases not matched to a gene: 3. The CDR3 loop is CASSSGQLAKNIQYF. CDR3 bases: TGTGCCAGCAGCTCGGGACAGCTAGCCAAAAACATTCAGTACTTC.